Below are 25 T cell receptor beta chains sequenced from a single sample in a study of cytomegalovirus exposure and HLA in healthy donors. The assay was immunoSEQ multiplex PCR, and TCRdb's table has in-frame clones only and misses some. The profile shows 76,000 or so clones, approximately 95% of them singletons. The sequenced sample consisted of PBMCs. The source is a woman aged 18-35 years in good health and CMV-seronegative.

The rearrangement links TRBV4-1 to TRBJ2-3, with TRBD1 as a possible D gene (6 bases). Per germline, CDR1 MGHRA and CDR2 YSYEKL. The V gene lost 2 bases and the J gene lost 1 base, with 16 bases spanning the gap. The length of the CDR3 is 17 residues. The CDR3 sequence is CASSQTYRADGTDTQYF. The CDR3 DNA reads TGCGCCAGCAGCCAAACTTACAGGGCAGATGGCACAGATACGCAGTATTTT.

The chain joins TRBV27 to TRBJ2-1; D may be TRBD2 (5 bases). V lost 3 bases and J lost 6, with 9 bases in between. The V gene's germline CDR1 is MNHEY and CDR2 SMNVEV (reference sequence). The CDR3 has 13 amino acids. The CDR3 loop reads CASSFGITNEQFF. CDR3 nucleotide sequence: TGTGCCAGCAGTTTCGGGATTACCAATGAGCAGTTCTTC.

The table lists this clone with a count of one. The rearrangement uses TRBV7-6 and TRBJ2-7; D is perhaps TRBD1 (6 bases). The germline gives CDR1 SGHVS, CDR2 FNYEAQ. The CDR3 is 16 residues long. Trimming took 2 bases from V and 3 from J, leaving 17 bases between them. CDR3 sequence (DNA): TGTGCCAGCAGCTTACACCCCGGACAGAAGGGCTACGAGCAGTACTTC. The encoded protein is CASSLHPGQKGYEQYF.

This clone was observed a handful of times. The chain is built from TRBV6-6 and TRBJ2-3; 12 bases match TRBD2. There are 15 residues in the CDR3. Unmatched junction bases numbered 7, after V lost 6 bases and J lost 6 bases. Germline CDR1 MNHNY, CDR2 SVGAGI (reference sequence). The CDR3 region is CASRSDLAGGDTQYF. The DNA for the CDR3 is TGTGCCAGCAGATCCGACCTAGCGGGAGGGGATACGCAGTATTTT.

The chain has TRBV28 and TRBJ2-7; 9 bases fit TRBD1. The CDR3 length is 14 residues. Per germline, CDR1 MDHEN and CDR2 SYDVKM. The V segment lost 0 bases and the J segment 6 bases; nucleotides outside the gene matches: 3. The CDR3 nucleotides read TGTGCCAGCAGTTTATGGGACAGGGGTCGCGAGCAGTACTTC. It codes for CASSLWDRGREQYF.

The chain uses TRBV10-3 and TRBJ2-1, with 10 nucleotides matching TRBD2. This CDR3 has 14 residues. CDR1 is ENHRY, CDR2 SYGVKD, per germline. V shed 11 bases and J 5 bases; nucleotides not matched to a gene: 9. CDR3 amino acids: CAARQAGGNNEQFF. The CDR3 DNA sequence: TGTGCCGCGAGGCAAGCGGGGGGGAACAATGAGCAGTTCTTC.

This clone was recorded only once. The chain uses TRBV28 and TRBJ1-2; D is perhaps TRBD1 (5 bases). Germline V lookup: CDR1 MDHEN, CDR2 SYDVKM. The V end was cut by 5 bases, the J end by 4 bases, with 17 bases between. CDR3 length: 15 amino acids. CDR3 protein: CASSTGTRDLYGYTF. CDR3 bases: TGTGCCAGCAGTACAGGAACCAGGGATCTCTATGGCTACACCTTC.

This clone showed up just a few times. The chain uses TRBV19 and TRBJ1-6, with 7 nucleotides matching TRBD1. Germline loops: CDR1 LNHDA, CDR2 SQIVND (reference sequence). The CDR3 loop spans 14 amino acids. Unmatched junction bases numbered 8, after V lost 8 bases and J lost 7 bases. CDR3 in amino acids: CASSTGVRNSPLHF. For the CDR3, the DNA is TGTGCCAGTTCCACAGGGGTCCGGAATTCACCCCTCCACTTT.

V gene TRBV4-1 combines with J gene TRBJ1-1; D uncertain. The CDR3 sequence is 14 residues long. V was shortened by 0 bases and J by 7 bases, with 12 bases between the two germline ends. The V gene's germline CDR1 is MGHRA and CDR2 YSYEKL. The CDR3 spells CASSQEMRGIEAFF. Written as DNA, the CDR3 is TGCGCCAGCAGCCAAGAAATGCGGGGTATTGAAGCTTTCTTT.

This chain links TRBV7-9 with TRBJ2-1, with D maybe TRBD1 (6 bases). Trimming removed 3 bases at V and 3 bases at J, with 9 bases between. The CDR3 contains 14 residues. Germline V gives CDR1 SEHNR, CDR2 FQNEAQ (reference sequence). DNA of the CDR3: TGTGCCAGCAGCTTTAGACAGGTCTACAATGAGCAGTTCTTC. Its protein product is CASSFRQVYNEQFF.

The chain carries TRBV10-3 and TRBJ1-2; D is unclear. Germline V gives CDR1 ENHRY, CDR2 SYGVKD. With 3 bases removed from V and 1 base from J, the gap between germline ends came to 3 bases. The CDR3 totals 12 residues. The CDR3 nucleotides are TGTGCCATCAGTGACAGTAACTATGGCTACACCTTC. Its protein product is CAISDSNYGYTF.

In its sample, this clone was seen once. This chain uses TRBV30 with TRBJ1-1; D call uncertain. The CDR3 runs 12 residues. Germline assignment: CDR1 GTSNPN and CDR2 SVGIG (reference sequence). Trimming shortened V by 3 bases and J by 4 bases, and 9 bases separated the two germline ends. CDR3 loop: CAWSPAGTEAFF. The CDR3 DNA follows: TGTGCCTGGAGCCCGGCGGGCACTGAAGCTTTCTTT.

This clone was seen a handful of times. This CDR3 is CATSRGRDGMNTGELFF. In nucleotides, the CDR3 is TGTGCCACCAGCAGAGGGAGGGACGGAATGAACACCGGGGAGCTGTTTTTT. This rearrangement joins TRBV15 to TRBJ2-2; a weak D match, TRBD2 (6 bases). The CDR3 is made up of 17 amino acids. Trimming left V 1 base short and J 1 base short, with 13 bases between. Germline V gene lookup returns CDR1 LNHNV and CDR2 YYDKDF (reference sequence).

This clone was recorded only once. The CDR3 region has the DNA TGTGCCAGCCGAGGACAGGCCCTAGCCAAAAACATTCAGTACTTC. It is translated as CASRGQALAKNIQYF. This chain connects TRBV2 to TRBJ2-4; 7 positions agree with TRBD1. This CDR3 is 15 amino acids long. Losses at the gene ends were 8 bases for V and 0 bases for J; bases not matched to a gene: 7. Germline V gene sequence: CDR1 SNHLY, CDR2 FYNNEI.

The CDR3 is CASSVDGGKSGANVLTF. In nucleotides, the CDR3 is TGTGCCAGCAGCGTAGACGGAGGAAAGTCTGGGGCCAACGTCCTGACTTTC. The chain joins TRBV9 to TRBJ2-6, with D tentatively TRBD2 (5 bases). This CDR3 has 17 amino acids. The V and J ends lost 0 bases and 1 base respectively, with 11 bases between them. CDR1 is SGDLS and CDR2 is YYNGEE in the germline V gene.

The V call is TRBV19, the J call TRBJ2-3, with D perhaps matching TRBD2 (5 bases). This CDR3 contains 15 residues. The germline V and J ends were trimmed by 6 bases and 0 bases, with 13 bases remaining between them. Germline V gene lookup returns CDR1 LNHDA and CDR2 SQIVND (reference sequence). The CDR3 spells CASSPLAGSTDTQYF. Here the CDR3 DNA reads TGTGCCAGTAGCCCTTTGGCGGGTAGCACAGATACGCAGTATTTT.

This rearrangement joins TRBV9 to TRBJ2-1; 10 bases map to TRBD2. V was pared by 0 bases and J by 6 bases, with 6 bases of the junction left unmatched. The CDR3 is 16 amino acids. Germline V gives CDR1 SGDLS, CDR2 YYNGEE. The CDR3 sequence: CASSVGIAGGGNEQFF. For the CDR3, the DNA is TGTGCCAGCAGCGTAGGCATAGCGGGAGGAGGCAATGAGCAGTTCTTC.

The chain carries TRBV13 and TRBJ1-3, with D maybe TRBD1 (5 bases). V lost 5 bases to trimming and J lost 3 bases, with 11 bases between them. The CDR3 is made up of 14 amino acids. Germline CDR1 and CDR2: PRHDT and FYEKMQ (reference sequence). This CDR3 reads CASSPGDFGNTIYF. CDR3 bases: TGTGCCAGCAGCCCGGGGGACTTTGGAAACACCATATATTTT.

V usage is TRBV6-5 and J usage is TRBJ2-2; a possible D gene is TRBD2 (6 bases). The germline V and J ends were trimmed by 4 bases and 4 bases, with 13 bases remaining between them. Per the germline V gene, CDR1 is MNHEY and CDR2 is SVGAGI. This CDR3 spans 15 amino acids. CDR3 in amino acids: CASSLGQGGTGELFF. The DNA of the CDR3 is TGTGCCAGCAGTTTAGGCCAGGGAGGCACCGGGGAGCTGTTTTTT.

This clone was counted a single time. The chain combines TRBV6-4 with TRBJ2-2; the D gene is possibly TRBD2 (6 bases). V lost 6 bases and J 1 base, leaving 9 bases between the germline ends. This CDR3 comprises 14 residues. Germline V lookup: CDR1 MRHNA, CDR2 SNTAGT. For the CDR3, the DNA is TGTGCCAGCAGGAAGGGAGGGAACACCGGGGAGCTGTTTTTT. Translating it yields CASRKGGNTGELFF.

This clone was observed a single time. The J gene is TRBJ2-2, the V gene TRBV5-1, with TRBD1 matching 7 bases. From germline, CDR1 is SGHRS and CDR2 YFSETQ. J lost 2 bases, V lost 7 bases, and 2 bases had no gene match. The CDR3 has 13 residues. CDR3 in amino acids: CASRTGNTGELFF. The CDR3, as DNA: TGCGCCAGCCGGACAGGTAACACCGGGGAGCTGTTTTTT.

This rearrangement joins TRBV21-1 to TRBJ1-2; the table's D gene call, TRBD1, was not cross checked with the DNA. TRBV21-1 is a pseudogene locus. The CDR3 contains 17 residues. CDR3 amino acids: CASSANKDSQANYGYTF. As DNA, the CDR3 is TGTGCCAGCAGCGCAAACAAGGACAGCCAAGCTAACTATGGCTACACCTTC.

This chain uses TRBV18 with TRBJ2-2; the match to TRBD1 covers 10 bases. With V trimmed by 4 bases and J by 0 bases, 5 bases remained unmatched. The CDR3 runs to 17 residues. Per germline, CDR1 KGHSH and CDR2 LQKENI. The CDR3 is CASSQGQGRSNTGELFF. CDR3 in DNA: TGTGCCAGCTCACAGGGACAGGGGAGATCGAACACCGGGGAGCTGTTTTTT.

The chain joins TRBV12-5 to TRBJ2-7; a weak D match, TRBD1 (7 bases). Trimming cost V 3 bases and J 6 bases, with 15 bases left between them. The CDR3 contains 14 residues. Germline-derived CDR1 and CDR2 are LGHNT and FRNRAP. This chain's CDR3 is CASGFGQGGGEQYF. The CDR3 DNA reads as TGTGCTAGTGGTTTCGGCCAGGGGGGAGGCGAGCAGTACTTC.

This chain links TRBV4-1 with TRBJ2-7, with 8 positions matching TRBD1. The CDR3 covers 15 residues. In germline, CDR1 is MGHRA, CDR2 YSYEKL. Trimming took 3 bases from V and 6 from J; bases not matched to a gene: 10. CDR3 in DNA: TGCGCCAGCAGCCAGACACAGGGGGAACTCTCCGAGCAGTACTTC. Translated: CASSQTQGELSEQYF.